The clone carrying this T cell receptor beta chain was counted between two and nine times. What it binds is not known. This specimen comes from a study of early T cells in non-severe SARS-CoV-2 infection. Whole-study context: Alpha and beta chains were unpaired, from unsorted whole-blood bulk RNA. General study results and limits: Lookups in VDJdb leaned toward anti-spike CD8 responses and missed private and CD4 specificities.

Individual cDNA molecules were tagged with unique molecular identifiers. TCRdb called the 5' RACE reads again in MiXCR, with one record for every CDR3 protein. The sample holds roughly 70,000 distinct CDR3 sequences, roughly a sixth seen once. Germline V gene data show CDR1 as MNHNS and CDR2 as SASEGT. This CDR3 has 13 amino acids. Trimming took 5 bases from V and 4 from J, leaving 9 bases between them. This rearrangement joins TRBV6-1 to TRBJ1-5, with D maybe TRBD1 (6 bases). Sequences were derived from whole blood, sampled at baseline. The receptor was derived from an adult who was a healthcare worker with PCR-confirmed SARS-CoV-2 infection or an uninfected control (not recorded which). The CDR3 loop is CASSRQVNQPQHF. The CDR3 coding sequence is TGTGCCAGCAGTAGACAGGTTAATCAGCCCCAGCATTTT.